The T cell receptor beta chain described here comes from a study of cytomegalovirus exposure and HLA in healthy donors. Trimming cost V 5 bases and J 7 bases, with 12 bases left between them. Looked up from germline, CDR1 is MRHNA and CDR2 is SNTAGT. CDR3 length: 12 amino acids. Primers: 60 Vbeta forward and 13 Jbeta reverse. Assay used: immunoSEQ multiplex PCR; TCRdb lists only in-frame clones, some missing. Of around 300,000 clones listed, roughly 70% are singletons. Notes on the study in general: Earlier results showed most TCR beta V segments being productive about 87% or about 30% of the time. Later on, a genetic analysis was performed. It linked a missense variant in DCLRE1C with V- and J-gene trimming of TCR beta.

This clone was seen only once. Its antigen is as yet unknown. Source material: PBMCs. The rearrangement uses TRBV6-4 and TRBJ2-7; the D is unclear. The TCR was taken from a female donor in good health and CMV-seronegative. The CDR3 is CASSLCSSEQYF. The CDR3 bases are TGTGCCAGCAGTTTATGTTCTAGTGAGCAGTACTTC.